This TCR beta chain was identified during a study of T cell repertoires in cytomegalovirus infection. Turning to the study itself: Based on public TCR beta signatures, there were indications of CMV infection and of a matching HLA type.

Study conclusions and caveats: There were HLA-C-restricted CMV-specific TCR beta clonotypes dominating the ex vivo response.

One entry per CDR3 protein results from TCRdb running MiXCR on the reads. The sample has about 190,000 distinct CDR3 sequences; about 28% are singletons. The CDR3 runs to 15 residues. Germline V lookup: CDR1 MNHNY, CDR2 SVGAGI (reference sequence). V gave up 2 bases and J gave up 0 bases, with 5 bases separating them. Comment on this clonotype: The antigen is not known.

The V call is TRBV6-6, the J call TRBJ1-6; D is unresolved. The TCR was taken from a human donor in good health (CMV status not recorded). Some clones in this sample may be carry-over from other donors' samples. The material sequenced was PBMCs. The CDR3 spells CASSYGPSYNSPLHF. The CDR3 DNA sequence: TGTGCCAGCAGTTACGGACCCTCCTATAATTCACCCCTCCACTTT.